This TCR beta chain was sequenced in a study of STAT3 mutations in large granular lymphocyte leukemia. Measured with immunoSEQ multiplex PCR; TCRdb has only the in-frame clones, and not every one. The repertoire holds approximately 8,000 clones, with 91% as singletons. As to this clone: Its antigen remains unknown.

General study findings and limits: Suggested: STAT3 mutation was not the ancestral event for these clonal expansions. Every T-LGLL patient had at least one immunodominant TCRbeta clonotype.

V was pared by 5 bases and J by 2 bases, with 5 bases of the junction left unmatched. Germline V gene sequence: CDR1 SGHVS, CDR2 FQNEAQ. The CDR3 loop spans 15 amino acids. The sample comprised peripheral blood mononuclear cells. The TCR originated in a man over 45 with T-cell large granular lymphocyte leukemia. Some clones in this sample may be carry-over from other donors' samples. The chain uses TRBV7-8 and TRBJ1-4; 7 bases match TRBD1. This CDR3 reads CASSIGTDTNEKLFF. DNA for the CDR3: TGTGCCAGCAGCATCGGGACAGACACTAATGAAAAACTGTTTTTT.